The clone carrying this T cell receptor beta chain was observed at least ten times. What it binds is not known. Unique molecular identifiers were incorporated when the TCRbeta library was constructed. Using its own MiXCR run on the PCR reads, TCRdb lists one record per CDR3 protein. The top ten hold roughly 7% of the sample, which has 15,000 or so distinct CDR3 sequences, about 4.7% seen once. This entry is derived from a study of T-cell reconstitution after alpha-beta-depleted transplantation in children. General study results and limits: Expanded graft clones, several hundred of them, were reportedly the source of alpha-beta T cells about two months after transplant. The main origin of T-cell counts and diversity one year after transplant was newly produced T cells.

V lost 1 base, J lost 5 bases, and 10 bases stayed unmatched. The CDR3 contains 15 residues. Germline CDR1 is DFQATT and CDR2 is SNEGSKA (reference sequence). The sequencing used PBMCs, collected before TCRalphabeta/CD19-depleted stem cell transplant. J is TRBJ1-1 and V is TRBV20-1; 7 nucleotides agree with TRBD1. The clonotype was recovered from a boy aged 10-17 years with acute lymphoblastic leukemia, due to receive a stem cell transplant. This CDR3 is CSARAQGGLWTEAFF. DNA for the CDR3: TGCAGTGCTAGAGCCCAGGGGGGGCTGTGGACTGAAGCTTTCTTT.